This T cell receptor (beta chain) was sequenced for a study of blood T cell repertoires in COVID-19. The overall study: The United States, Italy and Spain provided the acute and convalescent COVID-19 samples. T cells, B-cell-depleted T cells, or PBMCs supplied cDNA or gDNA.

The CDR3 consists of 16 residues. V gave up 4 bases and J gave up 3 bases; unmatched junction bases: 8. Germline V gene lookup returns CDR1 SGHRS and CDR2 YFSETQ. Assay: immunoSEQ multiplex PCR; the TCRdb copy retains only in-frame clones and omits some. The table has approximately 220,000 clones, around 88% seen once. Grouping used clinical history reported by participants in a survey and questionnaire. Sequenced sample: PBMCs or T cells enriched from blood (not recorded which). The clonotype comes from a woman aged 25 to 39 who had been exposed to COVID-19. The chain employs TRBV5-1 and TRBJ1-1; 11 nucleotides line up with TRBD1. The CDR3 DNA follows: TGCGCCAGCAGCCCGGGACAGGGGGTAGGTGACACTGAAGCTTTCTTT. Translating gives CASSPGQGVGDTEAFF.